This T cell receptor beta chain was observed in a study of shared clonotypes between healthy human individuals. Concerning this clone: Antigen specificity is unknown.

Study-level findings and limits: Among donors, clonotype sharing was expected to be affected by sequencing depth.

Sequencing was performed with immunoSEQ multiplex PCR; in TCRdb, only in-frame clones are kept and a portion is missing. The sample has about 490,000 clones, approximately 78% seen once. Per the germline V gene, CDR1 is SEHNR and CDR2 is FQNEAQ (reference sequence). CDR3 size: 14 residues. The V segment lost 5 bases and the J segment 3 bases; nucleotides outside the gene matches: 3. The clonotype comes from a woman aged 40 to 50 in good health. Some clones in this sample may be carry-over from other donors' samples. This chain joins TRBV7-9 and TRBJ2-1; TRBD2 matches 8 bases. The sequencing input was PBMCs. Here the CDR3 DNA reads TGTGCCAGCAGCGGGGGGACTAGCTACAATGAGCAGTTCTTC. It encodes CASSGGTSYNEQFF.